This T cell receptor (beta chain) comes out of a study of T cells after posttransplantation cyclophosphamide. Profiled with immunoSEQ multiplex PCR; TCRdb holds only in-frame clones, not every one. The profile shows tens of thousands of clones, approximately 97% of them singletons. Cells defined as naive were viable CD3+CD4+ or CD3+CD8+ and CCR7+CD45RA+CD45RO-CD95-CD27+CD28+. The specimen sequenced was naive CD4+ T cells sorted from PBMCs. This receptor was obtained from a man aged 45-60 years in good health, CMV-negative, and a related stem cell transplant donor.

The CDR3 sequence is CASSVGPSSGYQETQYF. For the CDR3, the DNA is TGTGCCAGCAGCGTAGGACCGTCTAGCGGATACCAAGAGACCCAGTACTTC. V gene TRBV9 combines with J gene TRBJ2-5; 7 bases agree with TRBD2. V shed 0 bases and J 0 bases; nucleotides not matched to a gene: 8. Germline V gives CDR1 SGDLS, CDR2 YYNGEE. There are 17 residues in the CDR3. Filled out from reference TRBV9 and TRBJ2-5, the complete variable domain reads DSGVTQTPKHLITATGQRVTLRCSPRSGDLSVYWYQQSLDQGLQFLIQYYNGEERAKGNILERFSAQQFPDLHSELNLSSLELGDSALYFCASSVGPSSGYQETQYFGPGTRLLVL.